These 3 T cell receptor beta chains share one sample of origin, sequenced in a study of cytomegalovirus exposure and HLA in healthy donors. Vbeta (60) and Jbeta (13) primers were used in the PCR. Assay: immunoSEQ multiplex PCR; the TCRdb copy retains only in-frame clones and omits some. The repertoire includes under 200,000 clones, more than 70% of them detected once, and around 8.3% sits in the top ten. The sequencing input was PBMCs. These receptors were taken from a woman aged 40-49 years in good health and CMV-seropositive.

This chain uses TRBV4-3 with TRBJ2-1; 7 positions agree with TRBD2. The V and J ends lost 3 bases and 2 bases, in that order; junction bases with no gene match: 1. The CDR3 length is 14 residues. Germline-derived CDR1 and CDR2 are LGHNA and YSLEER. The CDR3: CASSQSGTYNEQFF. The CDR3, as DNA: TGCGCCAGCAGCCAGAGCGGGACCTACAATGAGCAGTTCTTC.

With respect to this clone: Other DNA sequences in this specimen translate into the identical CDR3. This chain links TRBV28 with TRBJ1-5; the D gene is possibly TRBD1 (5 bases). Trimming cost V 3 bases and J 2 bases, with 11 bases left between them. The CDR3 sequence is 15 residues long. In germline, CDR1 is MDHEN, CDR2 SYDVKM. CDR3 residues: CASSFSREGNQPQHF. DNA for the CDR3: TGTGCCAGCAGTTTTTCCAGGGAGGGCAATCAGCCCCAGCATTTT.

The chain combines TRBV5-4 with TRBJ2-1; maybe TRBD1 (6 bases). Germline V lookup: CDR1 SGHNT, CDR2 YYREEE (reference sequence). Between the trimmed V and J ends, which lost 4 bases and 6 bases, there was a span of 20 bases. The CDR3 sequence is 16 residues long. CDR3 sequence: CASSIQQGPRRNEQFF. DNA of the CDR3: TGTGCCAGCAGCATCCAACAGGGCCCCAGGCGCAATGAGCAGTTCTTC.